This T cell receptor (beta chain) was obtained from a study of T cell repertoires in cytomegalovirus infection (dated 2019 in TCRdb). Describing the broader study: The HLA type of each donor mattered for the analysis, because public TCR beta signatures pointed to carriage of CMV infection along with the matching HLA type.

This clonotype showed up many times. Its antigen is still unknown. No per-base quality is available; no much larger clone lies one base away. The instrument was an Illumina HiSeq 1500. TCRdb reanalyzed the raw reads on its own, using fastp at Q25 for trimming and MiXCR for clone calling, and kept in-frame beta chains. One record per CDR3 amino acid sequence lists the most common genes and DNA. Within this sample are around 280,000 distinct CDR3 sequences, with about a tenth of them counted one time only. Of the sample, over 2.5% is held by the ten largest clones. Broader findings and caveats from the paper: The ex vivo response was dominated by HLA-C-restricted CMV-specific TCR beta clonotypes, and the single most frequent clonotype in two of eight donors was supplied by these HLA-C-restricted clonotypes. In both this cohort and an independent roughly 350-donor cohort, the cumulative frequency of public TCR beta family members distinguished carriers of CMV infection plus the relevant HLA type.

V is cut by 6 bases and J by 9 bases, and the space between the germline ends is 18 bases. According to the germline V gene, CDR1 reads MNHNS and CDR2 reads SASEGT. From the cysteine up to the phenylalanine, the CDR3 has a length of 13 residues. The read is trimmed to its CDR3 DNA, 39 bases read in frame from base 1. This clonotype was obtained from a human donor in good health (CMV status not recorded). Some clones in this sample may be carry-over from other donors' samples. The chain is assembled from TRBV6-1 and TRBJ2-7; D gene: possibly TRBD2, on 5 matching bases. Sequenced sample: PBMCs. The CDR3 in this case is CASRSTTTLGQYF. The DNA reads as follows: TGTGCCAGCAGGAGCACGACTACCCTAGGGCAGTACTTC.